The clone carrying this T cell receptor (beta chain) is a singleton in its sample. Its specificity is unknown. Method: immunoSEQ multiplex PCR; TCRdb's copy keeps in-frame clones and lacks some. This table holds about 94,000 clones, around 92% found once. The data derive from a study of a mutant IDH1 vaccine in newly diagnosed glioma. Across the whole study: The first vaccination came 4-6 weeks after radiotherapy alone, or with temozolomide cycles. Findings and caveats of the study: Among patients, roughly 93% showed immune responses induced by the vaccine.

Specified time point: week 47, end of study. Alongside topical imiquimod, each dose of vaccine comprised 300 ug of mutant IDH1 20-mer peptide. The CDR3 extends over 16 amino acids. The ends lost 0 bases at V and 8 bases at J; junction bases unmatched: 7. Germline CDR1 is LNHNV and CDR2 is YYDKDF (reference sequence). The sequencing used PBMCs, collected from a glioma patient whose treatment included an IDH1 peptide vaccine. The origin of this receptor is a woman aged 45 to 65 with glioma. This chain uses TRBV15 with TRBJ1-6, with 7 bases identical to TRBD1. The DNA for the CDR3 is TGTGCCACCAGCAGAGACCCGGGACAGAATTATTCACCCCTCCACTTT. This sequence encodes CATSRDPGQNYSPLHF.